This T cell receptor beta chain was documented in a study of blood T cell repertoires in COVID-19. Study details: T cells, B-cell-depleted T cells, or PBMCs supplied cDNA or gDNA.

CDR3 length: 16 amino acids. The V segment lost 7 bases and the J segment 5 bases; nucleotides outside the gene matches: 12. Germline V lookup: CDR1 LNHDA, CDR2 SQIVND (reference sequence). The protocol was immunoSEQ multiplex PCR, while the TCRdb copy is restricted to in-frame clones and leaves out a portion. The sample lists a few hundred thousand clones, around 87% occurring once. The sequenced sample was peripheral blood. This rearrangement joins TRBV19 to TRBJ2-2; 8 nucleotides agree with TRBD1. The receptor's source is a woman aged 50 to 60 with acute or convalescent COVID-19. The CDR3 DNA reads as TGTGCCAGTAACCCTGGACAGGGAGGTAATACCGGGGAGCTGTTTTTT. Translated: CASNPGQGGNTGELFF.